The sample holds one count of the clone carrying this TCR beta chain. Its target is unknown. The sample originates from a study of CD8+ T cells in alopecia areata. Study overall: Treated patients took oral tofacitinib at 5 to 10 mg twice daily. Study-wide findings and caveats: Normal scalp had lower clonality than lesional scalp, with alopecia totalis/universalis lesions showing this most strongly.

cDNA reverse transcribed from extracted RNA served as the sequencing template. Using immunoSEQ multiplex PCR, the repertoire was profiled, and TCRdb retains in-frame clones only, with some absent. This sample has approximately 180,000 clones; over 55% occur once, and the top ten carry 1.5% to 2%. Sampling of alopecia areata patients yielded lesional scalp punch biopsies as well as peripheral blood. PBMCs provided sorted CD4+ and CD8+ T cells. The CDR3 contains 13 residues. Trimming removed 0 bases from V and 5 bases from J, with 11 bases in between. Germline V lookup: CDR1 GTSNPN, CDR2 SVGIG (reference sequence).

This material consisted of CD4+ T cells sorted from blood, taken at week 0. This sequence was found in a human donor with alopecia areata. The genes are TRBV30 and TRBJ2-7; tentative D call: TRBD1 (6 bases). The CDR3 is CAWSVSQGNEQYF. Here the CDR3 DNA reads TGTGCCTGGAGTGTTTCACAGGGTAACGAGCAGTACTTC.